This TCR beta chain was profiled in a study of tumor and adjacent non-tumor tissue in lung cancer. Study-wide context: The patients, 10 to 11 men and about 5 women, were 31 to 76 with stage I to III disease.

The CDR3 is 17 residues long. Germline trimming cut 6 bases from V and 1 base from J; bases unmatched to any gene: 9. Study-wide findings and caveats: Normal lung showed higher cumulative top 100 clone frequency than tumor. Tumor tissue had significantly higher TCR diversity than normal lung.

The sample holds many counts of this clonotype. Antigen: not known. The library came from three nested PCR rounds adapted from ARM-PCR protocols. Using its own MiXCR run on the multiplex PCR reads, TCRdb lists one record per CDR3 protein. Among some 97,000 distinct CDR3 sequences listed, 55% to 65% were seen once. The template was RNA from unsorted bulk tissue. This non-tumor lung sample came from over 3 cm beyond the tumor edge. Chemotherapy-naive patients with new lung cancer underwent thoracic surgery in China, August–late 2014. The chain couples TRBV12-3 or TRBV12-4 to TRBJ2-2; 9 nucleotides agree with TRBD1. The clonotype originates from a young man with non-small cell lung cancer. Material: distant non-tumor lung tissue. CDR3 amino acids: CASSRWTGAQNTGELFF. The CDR3 nucleotides read TGTGCCAGCAGCCGCTGGACAGGGGCACAGAACACCGGGGAGCTGTTTTTT.